This T cell receptor beta chain was captured in a study of shared clonotypes between healthy human individuals. Study results and limitations: All-four-donor shared clonotypes had higher generation probabilities than non-shared clonotypes did.

Libraries were prepared by immunoSEQ multiplex PCR; TCRdb keeps only in-frame clonotypes and omits some of them. The table lists approximately 740,000 clones, 85% to 95% of them singletons. Naive CD8 cells lacked CD45RO and underwent positive selection for CCR7, leaving out terminally differentiated effector memory CD45RA+ cells. Every donor, a Caucasian adult, lived in Nashville, Tennessee. Comment on this clone: Its antigen remains unknown.

The CDR3 has 17 residues. Germline V gene sequence: CDR1 MGHRA, CDR2 YSYEKL. V lost 1 base, J lost 0 bases, and 15 bases lay in between. The sequencing input was naive CD8+ T cells sorted from blood. This sequence originates from a man in his thirties or forties in good health. The chain couples TRBV4-1 to TRBJ1-1, with D perhaps TRBD1 (5 bases). For the CDR3, the DNA is TGCGCCAGCAGCCAAGTAGGGGCGGGACGGTTGAACACTGAAGCTTTCTTT. Encoded protein: CASSQVGAGRLNTEAFF.